Listed here are 7 T cell receptor beta chains from one sample, sequenced in a study of shared clonotypes between healthy human individuals (TCRdb year 2020). For the CD8 naive samples, CD45RO-negative cells were positively selected for CCR7, yielding a CD45RA+CCR7+ population from which TemRA cells were excluded. The method behind the library was the immunoSEQ multiplex PCR assay. In its TCRdb copy, this immuneACCESS table keeps in-frame sequences only and misses some clones. Where compared with another copy, unresolved V genes explain less than half of these, and the others have no known cause. Recorded for this sample are 1.5 million to 2.5 million clones; about 94% of them occurred a single time. Around 1% of the sample rests with the top ten. The sequenced material came from naive CD8+ T cells sorted from blood. The cell subset or site label, read with the paper, signifies: CD45RA+CCR7+. The receptors were sampled from a man younger than 30 in good health.

The rearrangement links TRBV4-1 to TRBJ1-3, with D perhaps matching TRBD1 (5 bases). In germline, CDR1 is MGHRA, CDR2 YSYEKL. V lost 0 bases and J 4 bases, leaving 10 bases between the germline ends. This CDR3 region has 15 residues. The CDR3, as DNA: TGCGCCAGCAGCCAAGAGGTTTACAGGGGAAACACCATATATTTT. Amino acids: CASSQEVYRGNTIYF.

The V call is TRBV5-4, the J call TRBJ2-5; the D gene could be TRBD1 or TRBD2 (5 bases each). In germline, CDR1 is SGHNT, CDR2 YYREEE (reference sequence). V shed 0 bases and J shed 1 base, with 10 bases lying between them. This CDR3 spans 15 amino acids. This chain's CDR3 is CASSLGRDLQETQYF. Here the CDR3 DNA reads TGTGCCAGCAGCTTGGGCAGGGACCTCCAAGAGACCCAGTACTTC.

J is TRBJ2-3 and V is TRBV6-5; the match to TRBD1 covers 8 bases. Looked up from germline, CDR1 is MNHEY and CDR2 is SVGAGI. V was pared by 2 bases and J by 4 bases, with 8 bases of the junction left unmatched. The length of the CDR3 is 16 residues. The CDR3 DNA sequence: TGTGCCAGCAGTTACACCACAGGGGGAGGCCCAGATACGCAGTATTTT. Its translation: CASSYTTGGGPDTQYF.

CDR3 region: CASSLGWVFQETQYF. In DNA form, the CDR3 reads TGCGCCAGCAGCTTGGGTTGGGTCTTTCAAGAGACCCAGTACTTC. The V gene is TRBV5-1, the J gene TRBJ2-5; D gene unclear. This CDR3 contains 15 residues. CDR1 is SGHRS and CDR2 is YFSETQ in the germline V gene. The V end was cut by 0 bases, the J end by 2 bases, with 11 bases between.

This chain uses TRBV4-3 with TRBJ1-5, with 8 bases fitting TRBD1. The CDR3 has 15 residues. J lost 3 bases, V lost 4 bases, and 5 bases had no gene match. Germline V CDR1 and CDR2: LGHNA, YSLEER. CDR3 coding DNA: TGCGCCAGCAGCCGATTGACAGGGGACAATCAGCCCCAGCATTTT. Protein: CASSRLTGDNQPQHF.

This sequence joins TRBV5-1 and TRBJ2-7; 14 nucleotides align to TRBD2. Trimming cost V 1 base and J 3 bases; bases outside gene matches: 3. Germline-derived CDR1 and CDR2 are SGHRS and YFSETQ. The CDR3 extends over 16 amino acids. In DNA, the CDR3 is TGCGCCAGCAGCTTGCAAGGACTAGCGGGAGGCTACGAGCAGTACTTC. Its translation is CASSLQGLAGGYEQYF.

As DNA, the CDR3 is TGTGCCAGCAGCGTAGACGGGACAGGGGGGTCGGAGGAGCAGTTCTTC. As protein: CASSVDGTGGSEEQFF. The V gene is TRBV9, the J gene TRBJ2-1; 11 bases fit TRBD1. The CDR3 totals 16 residues. V shed 0 bases, J shed 10 bases, and the junction held 9 bases outside the gene matches. Germline-derived CDR1 and CDR2 are SGDLS and YYNGEE.